This passage covers 19 T cell receptor beta chains from one sample sequenced in a study of control samples from healthy donors and cancer patients. The protocol was immunoSEQ multiplex PCR, while the TCRdb copy is restricted to in-frame clones and leaves out a portion. The profile shows 15,000 to 19,000 clones, approximately 87% of them singletons. What was sequenced was PBMCs. These receptors were obtained from a woman in her 70s with colorectal cancer.

This chain links TRBV7-2 with TRBJ2-3; TRBD2 agrees at 9 bases. The CDR3 extends over 15 amino acids. The V gene's germline CDR1 is SGHTA and CDR2 FQGNSA. V lost 1 base and J lost 2; bases outside the gene matches: 1. The CDR3 DNA is TGTGCCAGCAGCTTAGTAGCGGGAGTCACAGATACGCAGTATTTT. The encoded protein is CASSLVAGVTDTQYF.

Concerning this clone itself: One end of the junction is discordant with germline, which a read error may explain. This chain links TRBV19 with TRBJ1-1, with no clear D. CDR3 length: 14 residues. Germline CDR1 and CDR2: LNHDA and SQIVND (reference sequence). DNA for the CDR3: TGTGCCAGTAATATAGGCGGGTATGGGACTGAAGCTTTCTTT. Its translation is CASNIGGYGTEAFF.

The rearrangement links TRBV6-2 or TRBV6-3 to TRBJ1-2; weak D call: TRBD1 (5 bases). The CDR3 contains 14 residues. Germline values: CDR1 MNHEY, CDR2 SVGEGT. The germline V and J ends were trimmed by 2 bases and 3 bases, with 10 bases remaining between them. The chain's CDR3 is CASSYPRTYYGYTF. The CDR3 bases are TGTGCCAGCAGTTACCCACGGACATACTATGGCTACACCTTC.

The chain couples TRBV15 to TRBJ1-1, with D uncertain. CDR1 is LNHNV and CDR2 is YYDKDF in the germline V gene (reference sequence). The germline V and J ends were trimmed by 6 bases and 0 bases, with 8 bases remaining between them. CDR3 length: 13 amino acids. For the CDR3, the DNA is TGTGCCACCAGTTCGGACTTGAACACTGAAGCTTTCTTT. Its protein product is CATSSDLNTEAFF.

The sample holds a few counts of this clone. J is TRBJ2-1 and V is TRBV5-1; TRBD2 agrees at 11 bases. The V gene end was trimmed by 7 bases and the J gene end by 4 bases; junction bases not matched to a gene: 1. This CDR3 is 13 amino acids long. Germline V gene sequence: CDR1 SGHRS, CDR2 YFSETQ. CDR3 nucleotide sequence: TGCGCCAGCCGGACTAGCGGGTACAATGAGCAGTTCTTC. It is translated as CASRTSGYNEQFF.

The chain combines TRBV19 with TRBJ2-7; 12 nucleotides align to TRBD1. The J segment lost 5 bases and the V segment lost 3 bases, leaving 8 bases of the junction unmatched. This CDR3 contains 16 residues. Germline V CDR1 and CDR2: LNHDA, SQIVND (reference sequence). The CDR3 loop is CASSMDGDRGRNEQYF. CDR3 in DNA: TGTGCCAGTAGTATGGATGGGGACAGGGGGCGGAACGAGCAGTACTTC.

The genes are TRBV7-9 and TRBJ1-1, with TRBD1 identical over 11 bases. This CDR3 is built from 14 residues. Germline-derived CDR1 and CDR2 are SEHNR and FQNEAQ (reference sequence). V shed 3 bases and J 6 bases; nucleotides not matched to a gene: 3. CDR3 region: CASSLGQGGPEAFF. CDR3 nucleotides: TGTGCCAGCAGCTTGGGACAGGGGGGCCCTGAAGCTTTCTTT.

The rearrangement joins TRBV5-1 to TRBJ2-6; TRBD1 matches at 7 bases. J gave up 2 bases and V 4 bases, and 3 bases lay outside the gene matches. The CDR3 is 15 amino acids. Per the germline V gene, CDR1 is SGHRS and CDR2 is YFSETQ. The CDR3, as DNA: TGCGCCAGCAGCGATGACAGGGCTGGGGCCAACGTCCTGACTTTC. It codes for CASSDDRAGANVLTF.

The chain is built from TRBV9 and TRBJ2-5; D is perhaps TRBD1 or TRBD2 (5 bases each). V was shortened by 0 bases and J by 5 bases, with 11 bases between the two germline ends. Germline V gene sequence: CDR1 SGDLS, CDR2 YYNGEE. CDR3 size: 14 residues. The chain's CDR3 is CASSVVQGDETQYF. The CDR3 DNA follows: TGTGCCAGCAGCGTAGTGCAGGGAGATGAGACCCAGTACTTC.

This chain connects TRBV7-9 to TRBJ2-1; 7 bases are a match to TRBD1. Trimming removed 3 bases from V and 9 bases from J; junction bases left unmatched: 8. Germline lookup yields CDR1 SEHNR and CDR2 FQNEAQ (reference sequence). CDR3 length: 14 residues. The CDR3 region is CASSFRRQGVEQFF. In DNA form, the CDR3 reads TGTGCCAGCAGCTTTAGGAGACAGGGAGTTGAGCAGTTCTTC.

This sequence joins TRBV4-3 and TRBJ1-4; 7 bases agree with TRBD1. Looked up from germline, CDR1 is LGHNA and CDR2 is YSLEER. CDR3 length: 16 amino acids. V shed 4 bases and J 2 bases; nucleotides not matched to a gene: 7. The CDR3, as DNA: TGCGCCAGCAGCCGGAGCCAGGGGGGGACTAATGAAAAACTGTTTTTT. Its translation is CASSRSQGGTNEKLFF.

The rearrangement uses TRBV9 and TRBJ2-5, with TRBD1 identical over 9 bases. J was trimmed by 4 bases and V by 3 bases; bases with no gene match: 4. Germline assignment: CDR1 SGDLS and CDR2 YYNGEE. The CDR3 consists of 14 residues. The CDR3 DNA reads TGTGCCAGCAGCGGACAGGGGGGAGGAGAGACCCAGTACTTC. It specifies CASSGQGGGETQYF. The full variable domain, in which reference TRBV9 and TRBJ2-5 provide the parts outside the CDR3, is DSGVTQTPKHLITATGQRVTLRCSPRSGDLSVYWYQQSLDQGLQFLIQYYNGEERAKGNILERFSAQQFPDLHSELNLSSLELGDSALYFCASSGQGGGETQYFGPGTRLLVL.

V is TRBV4-3 and J is TRBJ2-7; D is undetermined. Trimming stripped 1 base from V and 10 bases from J, with 17 bases between. The CDR3 totals 14 residues. Germline CDR1 is LGHNA and CDR2 is YSLEER. The chain's CDR3 is CASSQGVTALSQYF. CDR3 in DNA: TGCGCCAGCAGCCAAGGGGTGACTGCCCTCTCTCAGTACTTC.

This clone is judged medium-sized. The J gene is TRBJ2-1, the V gene TRBV5-1; 9 bases align to TRBD2. The V segment lost 1 base and the J segment 6 bases; nucleotides outside the gene matches: 8. This CDR3 spans 16 amino acids. Germline V CDR1 and CDR2: SGHRS, YFSETQ. The CDR3 reads CASSLNPGTSSNEQFF. The CDR3 nucleotides are TGCGCCAGCAGCTTGAATCCCGGGACTAGCAGCAATGAGCAGTTCTTC.

This clone was observed a few times. J is TRBJ2-6 and V is TRBV2, with TRBD2 as a possible D gene (5 bases). This CDR3 is built from 17 residues. In germline, CDR1 is SNHLY, CDR2 FYNNEI. V was shortened by 4 bases and J by 0 bases, with 13 bases between the two germline ends. Written as DNA, the CDR3 is TGTGCCAGCAGTGGGGAGCGGACGAGCTCTGGGGCCAACGTCCTGACTTTC. It codes for CASSGERTSSGANVLTF.

The gene calls are TRBV9 and TRBJ2-7, with D tentatively TRBD2 (5 bases). CDR1 and CDR2 from the germline V gene are SGDLS and YYNGEE. This CDR3 comprises 14 residues. V was shortened by 0 bases and J by 4 bases, with 11 bases between the two germline ends. As DNA, the CDR3 is TGTGCCAGCAGCGTAGGGGTGGGAGTGTACGAGCAGTACTTC. Translated, it gives CASSVGVGVYEQYF.

The rearrangement uses TRBV19 and TRBJ1-1; D call uncertain. V was clipped by 1 base and J by 1 base, with 7 bases between them. CDR1 LNHDA and CDR2 SQIVND come from the germline V gene (reference sequence). The CDR3 runs to 14 residues. CDR3 residues: CASSIVQQNTEAFF. CDR3 nucleotide sequence: TGTGCCAGTAGTATAGTACAGCAGAACACTGAAGCTTTCTTT.

The rearrangement joins TRBV7-3 to TRBJ2-5, with TRBD2 matching over 10 bases. CDR3 size: 15 residues. The V gene end was trimmed by 8 bases and the J gene end by 4 bases; junction bases not matched to a gene: 10. Germline lookup yields CDR1 SGHTA and CDR2 FQGTGA. The CDR3 region has the DNA TGTGCCAGCCCCTTAGGGGCTAGCGGGAGAGAGACCCAGTACTTC. Its translation is CASPLGASGRETQYF. The full variable domain, with the rest looked up from reference TRBV7-3 and TRBJ2-5, is GAGVSQTPSNKVTEKGKYVELRCDPISGHTALYWYRQSLGQGPEFLIYFQGTGAADDSGLPNDRFFAVRPEGSVSTLKIQRTERGDSAVYLCASPLGASGRETQYFGPGTRLLVL.

This clone showed up just once. The rearrangement links TRBV6-6 to TRBJ1-1; no firm D call. Deletions cut 0 bases from V and 6 bases from J, with 5 bases between. CDR3 length equals 12 residues. Germline values: CDR1 MNHNY, CDR2 SVGAGI (reference sequence). DNA for the CDR3: TGTGCCAGCAGTTACTCGAAATCTGAAGCTTTCTTT. Translated: CASSYSKSEAFF.